This TCR beta chain was captured by sequencing in a study of T cells in tuberculosis. On the study more broadly: This South African cohort compared adolescents with or without latent tuberculosis against adults with active tuberculosis.

Sequencing used immunoSEQ multiplex PCR; TCRdb keeps in-frame clones, though not all of them. The sample holds around 38,000 clones, over 90% seen once. V trimming: 4 bases; J trimming: 5 bases; junction bases outside the gene matches: 5. CDR1 is SGHRS, CDR2 YFSETQ, per germline. CDR3 length: 13 amino acids. V gene TRBV5-1 combines with J gene TRBJ1-2, with 7 nucleotides matching TRBD1. The sequencing input was PBMCs. This receptor was identified in a donor aged 10-30 years with latent tuberculosis or without tuberculosis infection. This CDR3 reads CASSVDRVYGYTF. In nucleotides, the CDR3 is TGCGCCAGCAGCGTCGACAGGGTTTATGGCTACACCTTC. The whole variable domain, filled in from reference TRBV5-1 and TRBJ1-2, reads KAGVTQTPRYLIKTRGQQVTLSCSPISGHRSVSWYQQTPGQGLQFLFEYFSETQRNKGNFPGRFSGRQFSNSRSEMNVSTLELGDSALYLCASSVDRVYGYTFGSGTRLTVV.